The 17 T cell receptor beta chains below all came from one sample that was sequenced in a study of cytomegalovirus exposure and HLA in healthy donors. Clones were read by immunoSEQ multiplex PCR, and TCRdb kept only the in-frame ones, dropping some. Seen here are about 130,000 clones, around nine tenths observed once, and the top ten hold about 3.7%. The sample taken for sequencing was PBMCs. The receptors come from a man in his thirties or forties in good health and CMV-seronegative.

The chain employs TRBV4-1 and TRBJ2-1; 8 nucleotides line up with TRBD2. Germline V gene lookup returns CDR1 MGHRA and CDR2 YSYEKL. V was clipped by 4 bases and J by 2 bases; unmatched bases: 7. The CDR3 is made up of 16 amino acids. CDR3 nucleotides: TGCGCCAGCAGCCTGCCTCGGGGGGGGGCCTACAATGAGCAGTTCTTC. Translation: CASSLPRGGAYNEQFF.

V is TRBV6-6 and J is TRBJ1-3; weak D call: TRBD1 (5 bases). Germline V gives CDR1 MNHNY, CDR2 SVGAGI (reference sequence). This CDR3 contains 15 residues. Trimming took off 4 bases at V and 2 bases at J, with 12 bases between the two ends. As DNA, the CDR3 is TGTGCCAGCAGTTGGCAGGGAGGCGCTGGAAACACCATATATTTT. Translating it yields CASSWQGGAGNTIYF.

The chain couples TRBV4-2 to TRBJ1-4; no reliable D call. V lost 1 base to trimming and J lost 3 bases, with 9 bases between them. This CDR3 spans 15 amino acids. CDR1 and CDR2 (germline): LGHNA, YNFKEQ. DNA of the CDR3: TGTGCCAGCAGCCAAGGAGACACCTCTAATGAAAAACTGTTTTTT. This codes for CASSQGDTSNEKLFF.

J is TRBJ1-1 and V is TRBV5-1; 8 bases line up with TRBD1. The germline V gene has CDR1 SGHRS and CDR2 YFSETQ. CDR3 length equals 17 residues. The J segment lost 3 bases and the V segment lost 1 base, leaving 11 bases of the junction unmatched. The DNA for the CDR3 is TGCGCCAGCAGCTTGTTGATGGACAGGGTAGGATACACTGAAGCTTTCTTT. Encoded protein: CASSLLMDRVGYTEAFF.

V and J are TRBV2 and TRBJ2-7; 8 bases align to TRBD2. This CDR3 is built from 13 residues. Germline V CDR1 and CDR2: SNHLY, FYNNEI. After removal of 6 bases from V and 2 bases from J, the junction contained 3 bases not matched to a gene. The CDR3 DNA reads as TGTGCCAGCAGGGTAGCGGGGACCTACGAGCAGTACTTC. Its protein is CASRVAGTYEQYF.

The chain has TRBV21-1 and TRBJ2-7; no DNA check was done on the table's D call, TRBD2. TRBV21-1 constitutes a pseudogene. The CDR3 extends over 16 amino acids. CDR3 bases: TGTGCCAGCAGCAAAAGGGGTAGCGGGGGGCTCTACGAGCAGTACTTC. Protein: CASSKRGSGGLYEQYF.

The CDR3 loop reads CASSSNPGRATVVGAFF. The CDR3 nucleotides are TGTGCCAGTAGTAGTAACCCAGGGAGGGCGACCGTGGTGGGAGCTTTCTTT. V usage is TRBV19 and J usage is TRBJ1-1; possible D gene TRBD1, 5 bases. V lost 4 bases and J lost 10, with 28 bases in between. This CDR3 contains 17 residues. The germline CDR1 and CDR2 sequences are LNHDA and SQIVND (reference sequence).

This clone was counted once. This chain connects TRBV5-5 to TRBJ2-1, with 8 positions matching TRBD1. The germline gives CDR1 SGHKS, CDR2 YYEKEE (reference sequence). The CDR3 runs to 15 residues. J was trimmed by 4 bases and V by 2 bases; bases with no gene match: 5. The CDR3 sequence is CASSFGQGAYNEQFF. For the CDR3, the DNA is TGTGCCAGCAGCTTTGGGCAGGGGGCTTACAATGAGCAGTTCTTC.

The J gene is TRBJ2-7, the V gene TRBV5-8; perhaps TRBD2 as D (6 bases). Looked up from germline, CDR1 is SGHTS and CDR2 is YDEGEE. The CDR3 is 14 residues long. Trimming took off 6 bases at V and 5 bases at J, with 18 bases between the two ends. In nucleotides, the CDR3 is TGTGCCAGCACCCCGGGTCAGGGACTTAACGAGCAGTACTTC. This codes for CASTPGQGLNEQYF.

CDR3 coding DNA: TGTGCCAGCAGCTTAGCGTCAGCAGGGGGCGAGGGCACCGGGGAGCTGTTTTTT. Amino acids: CASSLASAGGEGTGELFF. The chain uses TRBV7-4 and TRBJ2-2, with TRBD1 identical over 8 bases. The V and J ends lost 0 bases and 4 bases, in that order; junction bases with no gene match: 10. Germline CDR1 SGHVT, CDR2 SQSDAQ. CDR3 size: 18 residues. Together with reference TRBV7-4 and TRBJ2-2, the CDR3 gives the full variable domain: GAGVSQSPRYKVAKRGRDVALRCDSISGHVTLYWYRQTLGQGSEVLTYSQSDAQRDKSGRPSGRFSAERPERSVSTLKIQRTEQGDSAVYLCASSLASAGGEGTGELFFGEGSRLTVL.

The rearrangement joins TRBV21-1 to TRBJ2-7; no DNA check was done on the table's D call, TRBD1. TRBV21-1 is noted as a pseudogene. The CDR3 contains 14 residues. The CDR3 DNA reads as TGTGCCAGCAGCAAAGGCGGGACAGGGGACGAGCAGTACTTC. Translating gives CASSKGGTGDEQYF.

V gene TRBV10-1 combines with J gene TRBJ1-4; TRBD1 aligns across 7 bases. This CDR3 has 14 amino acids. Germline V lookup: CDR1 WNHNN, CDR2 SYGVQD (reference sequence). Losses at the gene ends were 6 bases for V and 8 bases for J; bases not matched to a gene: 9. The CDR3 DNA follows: TGCGCCAGCAGACGGGATCAACAGGGGGAAAAACTGTTTTTT. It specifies CASRRDQQGEKLFF.

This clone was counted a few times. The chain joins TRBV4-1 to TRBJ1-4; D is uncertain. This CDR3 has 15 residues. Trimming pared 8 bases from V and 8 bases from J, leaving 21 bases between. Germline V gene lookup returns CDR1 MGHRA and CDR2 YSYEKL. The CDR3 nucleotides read TGCGCCAGCGAGCCGATTGCCTTTACGGGAGAAAAACTGTTTTTT. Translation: CASEPIAFTGEKLFF.

The CDR3: CASSPRAGGAYEQYF. For the CDR3, the DNA is TGTGCCAGCAGCCCTCGAGCGGGGGGTGCCTACGAGCAGTACTTC. This chain links TRBV7-9 with TRBJ2-7; 9 nucleotides line up with TRBD2. The CDR3 is 15 amino acids. The germline V gene encodes CDR1 SEHNR and CDR2 FQNEAQ (reference sequence). V lost 5 bases, J lost 2 bases, and 7 bases stayed unmatched.

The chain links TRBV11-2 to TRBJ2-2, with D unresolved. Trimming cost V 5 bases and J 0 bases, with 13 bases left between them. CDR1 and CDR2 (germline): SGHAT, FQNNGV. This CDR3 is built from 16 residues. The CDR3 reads CASSRFTVSNTGELFF. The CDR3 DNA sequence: TGTGCCAGCAGCCGGTTCACAGTCTCGAACACCGGGGAGCTGTTTTTT.

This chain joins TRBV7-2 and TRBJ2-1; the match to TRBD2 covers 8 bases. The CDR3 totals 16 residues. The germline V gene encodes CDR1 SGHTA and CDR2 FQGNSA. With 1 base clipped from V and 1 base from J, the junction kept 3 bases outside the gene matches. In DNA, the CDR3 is TGTGCCAGCAGCTTAGATTCGGGGGGGTCCTACAATGAGCAGTTCTTC. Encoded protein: CASSLDSGGSYNEQFF.

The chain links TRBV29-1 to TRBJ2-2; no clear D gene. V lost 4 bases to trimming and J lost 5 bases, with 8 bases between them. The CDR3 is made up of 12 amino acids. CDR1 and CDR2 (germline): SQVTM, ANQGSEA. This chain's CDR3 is CSVVVPTGELFF. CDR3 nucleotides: TGCAGCGTTGTTGTCCCGACCGGGGAGCTGTTTTTT.